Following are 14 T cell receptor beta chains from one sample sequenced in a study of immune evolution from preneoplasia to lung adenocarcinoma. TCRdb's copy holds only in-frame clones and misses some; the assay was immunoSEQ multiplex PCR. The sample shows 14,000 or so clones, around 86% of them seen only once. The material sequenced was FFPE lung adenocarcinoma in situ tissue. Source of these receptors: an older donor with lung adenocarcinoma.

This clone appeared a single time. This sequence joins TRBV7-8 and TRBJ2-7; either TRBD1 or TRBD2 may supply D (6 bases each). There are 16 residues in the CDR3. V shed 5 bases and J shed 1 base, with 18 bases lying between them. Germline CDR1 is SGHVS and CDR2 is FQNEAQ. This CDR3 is CASSQGMGLLSYEQYF. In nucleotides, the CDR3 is TGTGCCAGCAGCCAGGGGATGGGACTCCTGTCCTACGAGCAGTACTTC.

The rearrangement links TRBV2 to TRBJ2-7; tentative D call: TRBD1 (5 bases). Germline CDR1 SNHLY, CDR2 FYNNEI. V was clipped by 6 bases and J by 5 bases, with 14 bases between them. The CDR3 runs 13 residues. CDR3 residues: CASRNRPPNEQYF. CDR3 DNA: TGTGCCAGCAGAAACAGGCCTCCCAACGAGCAGTACTTC.

In nucleotides, the CDR3 is TGTGCCAGCAGCGGGAGGGGGACAGGAATGGTTCAACGGGCTAACTATGGCTACACCTTC. It is translated as CASSGRGTGMVQRANYGYTF. The rearrangement uses TRBV9 and TRBJ1-2, with 8 bases lining up with TRBD1. Trimming took 3 bases from V and 0 from J; bases not matched to a gene: 19. The CDR3 totals 20 residues. CDR1 and CDR2 (germline): SGDLS, YYNGEE.

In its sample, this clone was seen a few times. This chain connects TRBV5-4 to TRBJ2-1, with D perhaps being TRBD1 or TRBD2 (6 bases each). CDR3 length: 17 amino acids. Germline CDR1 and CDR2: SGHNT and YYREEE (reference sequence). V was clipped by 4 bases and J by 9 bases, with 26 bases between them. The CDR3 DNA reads TGTGCCAGCAGCGACACCATGGGGGGCCTGGGCTACTTTGAGCAGTTCTTC. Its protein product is CASSDTMGGLGYFEQFF.

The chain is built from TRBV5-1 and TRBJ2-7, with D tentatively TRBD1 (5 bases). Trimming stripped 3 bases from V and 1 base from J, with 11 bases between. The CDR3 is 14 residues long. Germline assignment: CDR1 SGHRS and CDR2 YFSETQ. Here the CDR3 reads CASSSGDSSYEQYF. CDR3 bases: TGCGCCAGCAGCTCAGGAGACAGTTCCTACGAGCAGTACTTC.

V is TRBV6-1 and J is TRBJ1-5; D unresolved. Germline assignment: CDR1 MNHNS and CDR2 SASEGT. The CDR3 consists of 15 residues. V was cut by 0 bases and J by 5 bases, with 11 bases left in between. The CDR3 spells CASSEALGWDQPQHF. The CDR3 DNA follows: TGTGCCAGCAGTGAAGCGCTAGGGTGGGATCAGCCCCAGCATTTT.

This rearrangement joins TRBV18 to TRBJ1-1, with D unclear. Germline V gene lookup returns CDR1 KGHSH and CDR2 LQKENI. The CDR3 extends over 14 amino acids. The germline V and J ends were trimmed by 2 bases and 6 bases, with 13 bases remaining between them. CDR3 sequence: CASSPGVDGSEAFF. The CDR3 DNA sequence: TGTGCCAGCTCACCAGGGGTGGATGGGTCTGAAGCTTTCTTT.

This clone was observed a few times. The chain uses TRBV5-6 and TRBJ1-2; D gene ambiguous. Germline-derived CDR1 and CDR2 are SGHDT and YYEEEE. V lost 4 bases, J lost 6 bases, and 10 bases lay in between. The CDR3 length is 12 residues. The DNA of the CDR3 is TGTGCCAGCAGCATTGGTAGCAATGGCTACACCTTC. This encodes CASSIGSNGYTF.

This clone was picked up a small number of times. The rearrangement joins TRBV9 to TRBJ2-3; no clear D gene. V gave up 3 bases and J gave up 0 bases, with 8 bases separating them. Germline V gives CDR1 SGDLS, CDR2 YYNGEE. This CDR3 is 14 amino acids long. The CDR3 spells CASSGQISTDTQYF. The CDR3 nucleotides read TGTGCCAGCAGCGGGCAGATTAGCACAGATACGCAGTATTTT. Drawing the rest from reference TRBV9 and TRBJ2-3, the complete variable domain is DSGVTQTPKHLITATGQRVTLRCSPRSGDLSVYWYQQSLDQGLQFLIQYYNGEERAKGNILERFSAQQFPDLHSELNLSSLELGDSALYFCASSGQISTDTQYFGPGTRLTVL.

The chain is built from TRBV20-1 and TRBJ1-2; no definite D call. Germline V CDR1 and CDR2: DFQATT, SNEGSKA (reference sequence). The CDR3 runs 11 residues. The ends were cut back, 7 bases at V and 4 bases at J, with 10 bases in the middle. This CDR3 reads CSGRERYGYTF. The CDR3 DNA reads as TGCAGTGGAAGGGAACGCTATGGCTACACCTTC.

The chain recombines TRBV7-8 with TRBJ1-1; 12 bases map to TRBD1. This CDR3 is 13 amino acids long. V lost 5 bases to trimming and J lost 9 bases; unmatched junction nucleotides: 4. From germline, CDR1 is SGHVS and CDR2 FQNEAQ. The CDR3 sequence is CASSVRDRGQAFF. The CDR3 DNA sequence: TGTGCCAGCAGCGTCCGGGACAGGGGGCAAGCTTTCTTT.

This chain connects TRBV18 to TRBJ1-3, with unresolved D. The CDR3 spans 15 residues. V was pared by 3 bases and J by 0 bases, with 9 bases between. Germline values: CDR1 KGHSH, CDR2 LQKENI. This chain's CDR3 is CASSPTSFSGNTIYF. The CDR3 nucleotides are TGTGCCAGCTCACCGACGAGTTTCTCTGGAAACACCATATATTTT.

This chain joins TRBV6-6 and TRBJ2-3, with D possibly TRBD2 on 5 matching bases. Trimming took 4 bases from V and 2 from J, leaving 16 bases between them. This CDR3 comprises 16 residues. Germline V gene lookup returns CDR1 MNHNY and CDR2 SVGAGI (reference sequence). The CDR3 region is CASSFAPSGNTDTQYF. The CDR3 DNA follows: TGTGCCAGCAGTTTTGCCCCCTCGGGAAACACAGATACGCAGTATTTT.

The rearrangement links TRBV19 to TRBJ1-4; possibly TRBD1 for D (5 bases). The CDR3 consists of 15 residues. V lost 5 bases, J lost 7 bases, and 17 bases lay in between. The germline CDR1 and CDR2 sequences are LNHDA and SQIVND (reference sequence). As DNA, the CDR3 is TGTGCCAGTAGTCCCTCCTCAGGGTGGGGTGAAAAACTGTTTTTT. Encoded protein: CASSPSSGWGEKLFF.